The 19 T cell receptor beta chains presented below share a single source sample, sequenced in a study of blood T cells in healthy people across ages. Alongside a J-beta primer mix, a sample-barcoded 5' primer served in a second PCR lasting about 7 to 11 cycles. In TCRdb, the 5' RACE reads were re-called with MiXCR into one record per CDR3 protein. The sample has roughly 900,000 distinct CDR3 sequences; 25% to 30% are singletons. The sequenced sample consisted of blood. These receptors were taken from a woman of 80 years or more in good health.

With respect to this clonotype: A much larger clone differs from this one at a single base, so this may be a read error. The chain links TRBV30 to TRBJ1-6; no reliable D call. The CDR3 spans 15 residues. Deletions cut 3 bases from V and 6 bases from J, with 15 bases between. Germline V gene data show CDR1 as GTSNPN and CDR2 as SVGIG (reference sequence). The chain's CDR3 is CAWSRELYCNSPLHF. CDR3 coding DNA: TGTGCCTGGAGCCGAGAGTTGTACTGTAATTCACCCCTCCACTTT.

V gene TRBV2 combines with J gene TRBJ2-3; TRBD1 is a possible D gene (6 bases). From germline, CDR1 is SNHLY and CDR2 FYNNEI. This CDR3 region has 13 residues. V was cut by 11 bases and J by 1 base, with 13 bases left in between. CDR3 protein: CAGNRQGTDTQYF. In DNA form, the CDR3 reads TGTGCCGGCAACCGACAGGGCACAGATACGCAGTATTTT.

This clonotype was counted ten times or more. The CDR3 protein is CASSSLAGRRGDTQYF. The CDR3 nucleotides read TGTGCCAGCAGTTCTCTAGCGGGGCGACGTGGAGATACGCAGTATTTT. The chain recombines TRBV6-6 with TRBJ2-3; 9 bases agree with TRBD2. Trimming cost V 4 bases and J 5 bases; bases outside gene matches: 10. The germline CDR1 and CDR2 sequences are MNHNY and SVGAGI (reference sequence). CDR3 size: 16 residues.

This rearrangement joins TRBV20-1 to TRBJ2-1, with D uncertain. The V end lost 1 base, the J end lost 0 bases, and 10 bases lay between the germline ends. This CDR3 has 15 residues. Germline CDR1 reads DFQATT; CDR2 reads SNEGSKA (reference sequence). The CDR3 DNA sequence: TGCAGTGCTAGAGGAAGGGTTAGCTCCTACAATGAGCAGTTCTTC. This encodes CSARGRVSSYNEQFF.

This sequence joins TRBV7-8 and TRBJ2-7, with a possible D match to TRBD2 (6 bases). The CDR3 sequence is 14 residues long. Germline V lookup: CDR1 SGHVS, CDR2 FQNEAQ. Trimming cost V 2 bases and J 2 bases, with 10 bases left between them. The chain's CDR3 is CASSLQGGTYEQYF. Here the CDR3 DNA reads TGTGCCAGCAGCTTACAGGGAGGCACCTACGAGCAGTACTTC.

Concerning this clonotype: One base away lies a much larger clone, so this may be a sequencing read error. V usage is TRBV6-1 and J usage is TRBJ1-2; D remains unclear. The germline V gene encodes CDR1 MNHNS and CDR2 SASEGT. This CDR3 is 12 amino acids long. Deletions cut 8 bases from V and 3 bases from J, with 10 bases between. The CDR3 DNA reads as TGTGCCAGCTGGCAGCCTCACTATGGCTACACCTTC. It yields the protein CASWQPHYGYTF.

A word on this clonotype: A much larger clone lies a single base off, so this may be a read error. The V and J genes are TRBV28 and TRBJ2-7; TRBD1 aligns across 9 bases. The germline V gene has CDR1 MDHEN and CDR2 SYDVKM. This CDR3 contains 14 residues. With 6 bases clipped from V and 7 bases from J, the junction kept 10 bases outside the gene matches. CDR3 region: CASRGQGQGMEQYF. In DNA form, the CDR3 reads TGTGCCAGCAGGGGCCAGGGACAGGGAATGGAGCAGTACTTC.

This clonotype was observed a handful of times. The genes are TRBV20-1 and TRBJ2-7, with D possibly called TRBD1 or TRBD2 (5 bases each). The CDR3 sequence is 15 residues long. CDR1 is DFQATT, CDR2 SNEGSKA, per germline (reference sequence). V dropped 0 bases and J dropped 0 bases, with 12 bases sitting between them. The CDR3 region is CSARDGWGSSYEQYF. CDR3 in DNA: TGCAGTGCTAGAGATGGATGGGGGAGCTCCTACGAGCAGTACTTC.

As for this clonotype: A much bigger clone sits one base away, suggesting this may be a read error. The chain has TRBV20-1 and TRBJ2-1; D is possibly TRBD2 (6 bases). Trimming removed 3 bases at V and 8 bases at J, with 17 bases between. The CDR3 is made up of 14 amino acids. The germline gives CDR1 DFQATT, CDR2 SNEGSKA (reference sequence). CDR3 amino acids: CSAREGRGRDEQFF. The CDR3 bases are TGCAGTGCTAGGGAGGGACGGGGCCGCGATGAGCAGTTCTTC.

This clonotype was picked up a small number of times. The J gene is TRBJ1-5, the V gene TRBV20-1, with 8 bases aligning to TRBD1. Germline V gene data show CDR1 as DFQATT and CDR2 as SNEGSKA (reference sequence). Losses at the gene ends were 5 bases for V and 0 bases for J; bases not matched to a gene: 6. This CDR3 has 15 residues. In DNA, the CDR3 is TGCAGTGCTGATCAGGGGGCCGTTAGCAATCAGCCCCAGCATTTT. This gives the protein CSADQGAVSNQPQHF.

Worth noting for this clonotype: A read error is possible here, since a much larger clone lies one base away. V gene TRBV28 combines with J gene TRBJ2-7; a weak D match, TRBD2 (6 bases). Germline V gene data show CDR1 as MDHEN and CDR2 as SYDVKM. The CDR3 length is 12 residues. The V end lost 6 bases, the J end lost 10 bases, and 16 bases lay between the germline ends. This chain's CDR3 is CASSLTRGVQYF. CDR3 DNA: TGTGCCAGCAGCCTGACTAGAGGTGTCCAGTACTTC.

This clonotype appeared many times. The CDR3 reads CASSYEQGRNEQYF. The CDR3 DNA reads as TGTGCCAGCAGTTACGAACAGGGCAGGAACGAGCAGTACTTC. The J gene is TRBJ2-7, the V gene TRBV6-2 or TRBV6-3; tentative D call: TRBD1 (6 bases). V lost 2 bases and J lost 5, with 13 bases in between. The V gene's germline CDR1 is MNHEY and CDR2 SVGEGT. The CDR3 sequence is 14 residues long.

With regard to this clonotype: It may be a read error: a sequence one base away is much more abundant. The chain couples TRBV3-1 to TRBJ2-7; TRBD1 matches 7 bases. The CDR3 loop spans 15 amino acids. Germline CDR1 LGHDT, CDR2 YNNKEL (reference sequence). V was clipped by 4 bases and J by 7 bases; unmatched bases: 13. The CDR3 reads CASSRWDSRNNEQYF. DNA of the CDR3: TGTGCCAGCAGCCGTTGGGACAGCCGGAACAATGAGCAGTACTTC.

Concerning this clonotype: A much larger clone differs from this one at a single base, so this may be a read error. The CDR3 spells CASSSTGGGYYGYTF. The DNA of the CDR3 is TGTGCCAGCAGCTCTACAGGGGGCGGTTACTATGGCTACACCTTC. The rearrangement links TRBV7-2 to TRBJ1-2; 9 positions match TRBD1. Germline trimming cut 4 bases from V and 3 bases from J; bases unmatched to any gene: 6. CDR3 length: 15 amino acids. Germline CDR1 is SGHTA and CDR2 is FQGNSA. Together with reference TRBV7-2 and TRBJ1-2, the CDR3 gives the full variable domain: GAGVSQSPSNKVTEKGKDVELRCDPISGHTALYWYRQSLGQGLEFLIYFQGNSAPDKSGLPSDRFSAERTGGSVSTLTIQRTQQEDSAVYLCASSSTGGGYYGYTFGSGTRLTVV.

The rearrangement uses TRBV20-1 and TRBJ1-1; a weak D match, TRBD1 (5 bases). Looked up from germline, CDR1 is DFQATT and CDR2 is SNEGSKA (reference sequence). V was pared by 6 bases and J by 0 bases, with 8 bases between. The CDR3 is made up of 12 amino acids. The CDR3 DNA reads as TGCAGTGCCCTGACAGTGAACACTGAAGCTTTCTTT. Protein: CSALTVNTEAFF.

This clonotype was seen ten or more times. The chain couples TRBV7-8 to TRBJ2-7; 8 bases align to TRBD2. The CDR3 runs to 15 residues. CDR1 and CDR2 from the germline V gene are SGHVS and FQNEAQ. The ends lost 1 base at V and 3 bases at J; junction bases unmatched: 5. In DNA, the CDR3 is TGTGCCAGCAGCTTAGGGAGAAGCGGGGGCTACGAGCAGTACTTC. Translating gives CASSLGRSGGYEQYF.

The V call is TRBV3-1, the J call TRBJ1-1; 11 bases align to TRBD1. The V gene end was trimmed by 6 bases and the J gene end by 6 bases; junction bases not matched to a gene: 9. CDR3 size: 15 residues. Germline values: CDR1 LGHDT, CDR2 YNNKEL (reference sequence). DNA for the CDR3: TGTGCCAGCAGAAGGGACGTGGGACAGGGGGCTGAAGCTTTCTTT. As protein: CASRRDVGQGAEAFF.

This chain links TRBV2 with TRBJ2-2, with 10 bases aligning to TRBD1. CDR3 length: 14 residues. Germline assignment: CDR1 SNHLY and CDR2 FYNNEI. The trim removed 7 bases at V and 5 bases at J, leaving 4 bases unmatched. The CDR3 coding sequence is TGTGCCAGCAACCGGGACAGGGGTACCGGGGAGCTGTTTTTT. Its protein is CASNRDRGTGELFF.

CDR3 coding DNA: TGTGCCAGCAGTCGGGGACAGCCCGCCCGTCAGCCCCAGCATTTT. This sequence encodes CASSRGQPARQPQHF. This sequence joins TRBV28 and TRBJ1-5; 7 bases line up with TRBD1. The CDR3 is 15 amino acids. The V segment lost 5 bases and the J segment 6 bases; nucleotides outside the gene matches: 10. Germline V CDR1 and CDR2: MDHEN, SYDVKM.